This TCR beta chain is drawn from a study of shared clonotypes between healthy human individuals (dated by TCRdb to the early 2020s). For context, the study as a whole: Three men and a couple of women, aged 18 to 49 years, made up the cohort. Blood TCR repertoires of a handful of healthy adults were deeply sequenced to estimate repertoire size and the extent of clonotype sharing between individuals. Between about 0.8 and 8.9 billion PBMCs per donor were obtained by leukapheresis. Libraries were prepared and TCR repertoires were sequenced by different laboratories using diverse techniques, in order to increase sequencing depth and limit assay-specific biases. For each donor, three plates each were used for CD4 naive and CD4 memory, two plates were used for CD8 naive, and one plate was used for CD8 memory. Broader findings and caveats from the paper: Based on pairwise subsampling, the degree of clonotype sharing among donors was expected to be affected by sequencing depth. Across several donors, 4.5% to 6.5% of naive CD4, approximately 4% of naive CD8, under 2.5% of memory CD4, and about 0.4% of memory CD8 clonotypes were shared. Estimated clonotype richness was generally larger for naive than for memory subsets. Sampling was restricted to blood, and TCR repertoires in tissue are likely to differ from TCR repertoires in blood. The small number of donors limited the genetic and exposure-history diversity represented. Rarefaction of sorted-subset datasets indicated incomplete sequencing despite the large sequencing depth. Clonotypes shared by all four sorted-subset donors showed higher generation probabilities than non-shared clonotypes.

As to this clone: The clone's antigen remains unknown. The record has no base qualities; no much larger clone is one base away.

The donors were healthy, HIV-negative adults with no recently reported acute infections or vaccinations. All donors were Caucasian adults living in Nashville, Tennessee, USA. CD4+ T cells were enriched by magnetic negative selection; naive cells were then positively selected on CD45RA, and the negative fraction formed the memory subset. Blood was collected by leukapheresis, and PBMCs were isolated by Ficoll-Histopaque density gradient centrifugation and then cryopreserved in liquid nitrogen vapor phase. Analytical flow cytometry was used to check the purity and quantity of each magnetically sorted T cell population. Genomic DNA was isolated from each sorted fraction and quantified by UV absorbance on a Nanodrop 2000c. Using the deep immunoSEQ assay, multiplex PCR amplified TCR CDR3 regions from genomic DNA. Extracted genomic DNA from each cell subset was distributed evenly across all wells of several immunoSEQ 96-well plates, and each plate was treated as a replicate. For sorted subsets, about 210 ng of genomic DNA, equivalent to some 30,000 T cell genomes, went into each replicate PCR. Purified libraries were measured with a Qubit 3.0 fluorometer, size-checked on a Bioanalyzer 2100, and measured again with the KAPA Library Quantification kit. Each immunoSEQ 96-well plate was sequenced on its own single-read 150-cycle Illumina NextSeq 550 flow cell. Per the source publication's procedure: Because the immunoSEQ output held only junctional sequences and lacked quality scores, the filtering could not match the filtering applied to full-length reads. To assign V/J genes and CDR3, sequences were annotated against IMGT germline references using PyIR, a Python wrapper for IgBLAST v1.9. Reads with weak V/J assignments (E-value above 1e-6), missing CDR3, stop codons, out-of-frame junctions, or ambiguous translated residues were removed. V3J clonotypes were defined by identical inferred V gene, J gene, and CDR3 amino acid sequence. Percentage overlap between repertoires was calculated by dividing the number of shared unique clonotypes by the size of the smaller repertoire. Repertoire richness was assessed with RTK rarefaction, the Chao1 estimator, and Recon v2.1 estimates of unobserved clonotypes. Generation probabilities were computed with OLGA for all TCRbeta clonotypes obtained by the gDNA method from a few donors. TCRdb took this table from immuneACCESS and kept in-frame rearrangements with V and J called. Such tables lack part of the clones; where checked against another copy, unresolved V genes explain under half of the gap, and the rest is unexplained. From that table come the V and J calls and clone size; the DNA was used to work out D and trimming. This sample holds about 1.5 million clones; approximately 97% were observed only once. The ten largest clonotypes hold roughly 1.2% of the sample.

Trimming takes 5 bases from V and 9 bases from J, and the germline ends sit 14 bases apart. Per the germline V gene (reference sequence), SEHNR is the CDR1 and FQNEAQ is the CDR2. The CDR3 sequence holds 13 residues, the cysteine and phenylalanine included. The retained sequence is limited to the CDR3, 39 bases, with the frame set at the first base. The chain links TRBV7-9 with TRBJ1-5; the D gene assignment is ambiguous. This receptor was obtained from a man younger than 40 in good health. Sequences were obtained from naive CD4+ T cells sorted from blood. The cell subset or site tag for this specimen amounts to: CD45RA+ positively selected. The nucleotides read TGTGCCAGCAGCGGAGGGTATAGCGGGCCCCAGCATTTT. This codes for CASSGGYSGPQHF.